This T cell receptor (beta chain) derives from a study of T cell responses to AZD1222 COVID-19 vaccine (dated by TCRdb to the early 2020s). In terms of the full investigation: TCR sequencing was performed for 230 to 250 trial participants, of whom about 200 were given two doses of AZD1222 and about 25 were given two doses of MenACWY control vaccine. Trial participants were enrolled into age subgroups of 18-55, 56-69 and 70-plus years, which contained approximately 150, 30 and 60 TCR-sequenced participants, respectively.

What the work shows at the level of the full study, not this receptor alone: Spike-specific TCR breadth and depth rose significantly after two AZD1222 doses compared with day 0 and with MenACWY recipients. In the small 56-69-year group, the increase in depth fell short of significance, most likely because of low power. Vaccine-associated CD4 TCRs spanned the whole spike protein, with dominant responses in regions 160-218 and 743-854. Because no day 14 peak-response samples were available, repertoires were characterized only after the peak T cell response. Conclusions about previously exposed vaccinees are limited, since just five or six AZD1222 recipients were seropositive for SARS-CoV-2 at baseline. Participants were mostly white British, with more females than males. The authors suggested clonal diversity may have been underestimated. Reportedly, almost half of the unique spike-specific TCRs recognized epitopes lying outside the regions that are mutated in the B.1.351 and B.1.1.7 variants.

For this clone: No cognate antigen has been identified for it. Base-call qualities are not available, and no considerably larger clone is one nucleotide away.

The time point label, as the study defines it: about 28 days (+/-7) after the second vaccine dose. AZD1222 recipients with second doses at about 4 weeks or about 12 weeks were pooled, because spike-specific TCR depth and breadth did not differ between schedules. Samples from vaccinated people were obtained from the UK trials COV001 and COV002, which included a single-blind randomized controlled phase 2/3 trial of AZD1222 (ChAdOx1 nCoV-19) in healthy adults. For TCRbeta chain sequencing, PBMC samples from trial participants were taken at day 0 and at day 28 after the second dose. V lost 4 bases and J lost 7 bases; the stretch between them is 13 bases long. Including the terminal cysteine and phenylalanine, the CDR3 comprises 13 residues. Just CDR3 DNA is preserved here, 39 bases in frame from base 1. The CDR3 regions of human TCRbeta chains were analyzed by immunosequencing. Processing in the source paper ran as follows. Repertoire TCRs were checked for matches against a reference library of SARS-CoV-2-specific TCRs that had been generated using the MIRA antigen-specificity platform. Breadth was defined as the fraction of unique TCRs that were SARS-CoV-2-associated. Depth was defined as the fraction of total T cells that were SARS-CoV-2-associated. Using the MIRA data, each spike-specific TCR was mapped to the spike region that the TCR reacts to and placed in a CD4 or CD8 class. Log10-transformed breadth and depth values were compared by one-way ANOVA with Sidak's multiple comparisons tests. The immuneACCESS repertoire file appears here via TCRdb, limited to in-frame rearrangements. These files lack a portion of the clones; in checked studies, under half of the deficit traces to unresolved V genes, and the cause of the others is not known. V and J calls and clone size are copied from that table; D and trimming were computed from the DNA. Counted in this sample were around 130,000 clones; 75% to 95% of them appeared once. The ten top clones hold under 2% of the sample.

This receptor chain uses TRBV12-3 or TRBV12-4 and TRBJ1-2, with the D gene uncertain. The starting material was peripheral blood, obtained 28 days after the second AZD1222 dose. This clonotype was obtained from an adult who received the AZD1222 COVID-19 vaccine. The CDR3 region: CASSWEGTTGYTF. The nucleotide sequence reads TGTGCCAGCAGTTGGGAGGGAACTACTGGCTACACCTTC.